The 6 T cell receptor beta chains given below trace back to one sample, sequenced in a study of T cells in Graves' hyperthyroidism and ophthalmopathy. Amplified TCR beta CDR3 regions came from RNA transcripts. The HTBI primer set drove a first-round RT-PCR of the TCR CDR3. TCRdb reanalysed the multiplex PCR reads using MiXCR and keeps one entry per CDR3 protein. Among roughly 500,000 distinct CDR3 sequences listed, 46% were seen once. Sequencing used peripheral blood or thyroid tissue (not recorded which). Receptors originate from an adult woman with Graves' disease, either hyperthyroidism or ophthalmopathy (not recorded which).

This clonotype was recorded many times. The chain has TRBV5-5 and TRBJ1-1, with TRBD1 as a possible D gene (5 bases). CDR3 length: 15 residues. CDR1 is SGHKS and CDR2 is YYEKEE in the germline V gene (reference sequence). The germline V and J ends were trimmed by 1 base and 0 bases, with 10 bases remaining between them. CDR3 amino acids: CASSLRGRMNTEAFF. The CDR3 DNA reads TGTGCCAGCAGCTTGCGGGGCAGGATGAACACTGAAGCTTTCTTT.

This clonotype was counted ten times or more. For the CDR3, the DNA is TGTGCCAGCAGCTCCACGGGGATCTATGGCTACACCTTC. As protein: CASSSTGIYGYTF. The rearrangement links TRBV9 to TRBJ1-2; no firm D call. The CDR3 is 13 amino acids. V lost 4 bases and J lost 4, with 11 bases in between. The V gene's germline CDR1 is SGDLS and CDR2 YYNGEE.

The J gene is TRBJ2-7, the V gene TRBV7-2; a weak D match, TRBD1 (5 bases). With 2 bases removed from V and 6 bases from J, the gap between germline ends came to 11 bases. The CDR3 is 13 amino acids. Germline assignment: CDR1 SGHTA and CDR2 FQGNSA. The chain's CDR3 is CASSLTRAGEQYF. The CDR3 DNA reads as TGTGCCAGCAGCTTAACCAGGGCCGGCGAGCAGTACTTC.

A few counts support this clonotype. V usage is TRBV5-1 and J usage is TRBJ1-1, with D hard to call. Trimming pared 0 bases from V and 1 base from J, leaving 7 bases between. Germline V gene lookup returns CDR1 SGHRS and CDR2 YFSETQ. The CDR3 runs to 14 residues. The CDR3 DNA reads TGCGCCAGCAGCTTGGCCCCGCCGAACACTGAAGCTTTCTTT. Its protein product is CASSLAPPNTEAFF.

This clonotype occurred many times. The rearrangement uses TRBV29-1 and TRBJ2-7; 8 bases align to TRBD2. The germline V gene has CDR1 SQVTM and CDR2 ANQGSEA. Trimming at V came to 1 base and at J to 1 base, leaving 3 bases not matched to a gene. This CDR3 has 14 amino acids. CDR3 residues: CSVEGASGSYEQYF. Here the CDR3 DNA reads TGCAGCGTTGAAGGGGCTAGCGGGTCCTACGAGCAGTACTTC.

The gene calls are TRBV25-1 and TRBJ1-1; D is ambiguous. From germline, CDR1 is MGHDK and CDR2 SYGVNS. The CDR3 covers 12 residues. V shed 6 bases and J shed 3 bases, with 8 bases lying between them. CDR3 sequence: CASRGWDTEAFF. The CDR3 DNA sequence: TGTGCCAGCAGGGGTTGGGACACTGAAGCTTTCTTT.